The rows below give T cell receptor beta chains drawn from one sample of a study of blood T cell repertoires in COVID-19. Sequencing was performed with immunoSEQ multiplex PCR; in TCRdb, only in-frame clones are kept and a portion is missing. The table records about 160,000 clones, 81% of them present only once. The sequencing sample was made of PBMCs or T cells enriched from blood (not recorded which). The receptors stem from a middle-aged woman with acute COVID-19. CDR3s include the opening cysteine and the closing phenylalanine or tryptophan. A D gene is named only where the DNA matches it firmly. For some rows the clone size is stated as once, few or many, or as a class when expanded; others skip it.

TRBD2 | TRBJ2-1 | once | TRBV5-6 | TGTGCCAGCAGGGAACGAGCGGGAGGCCACAATGAGCAGTTCTTC | CASRERAGGHNEQFF
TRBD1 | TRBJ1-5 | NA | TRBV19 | TGTGCCAGTAGTACAGGGGGGAATCAGCCCCAGCATTTT | CASSTGGNQPQHF
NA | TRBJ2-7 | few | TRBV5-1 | TGCGCCAGCAGCTTGCAACCAGAACGAGGTGGGGAGCAGTACTTC | CASSLQPERGGEQYF
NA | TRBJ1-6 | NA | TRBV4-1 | TGCGCCAGCAGCCAAGGCGCGACGCTAGCACCCCTCCACTTT | CASSQGATLAPLHF
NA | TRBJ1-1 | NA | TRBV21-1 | TGTGCCAGCAGCACCGGCAGCAGGATGAACACTGAAGCTTTCTTT | CASSTGSRMNTEAFF
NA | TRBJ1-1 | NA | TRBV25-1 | TGTGCCAGCAGTGAAAATGGCCCCGTTGAAGCTTTCTTT | CASSENGPVEAFF
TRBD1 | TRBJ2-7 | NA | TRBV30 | TGTGCCTGGACCGGAGACAGGGGTTACGAGCAGTACTTC | CAWTGDRGYEQYF
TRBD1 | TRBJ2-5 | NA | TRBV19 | TGTGCCAGTAGTTTCCGGACAGGGCGAGAGACCCAGTACTTC | CASSFRTGRETQYF
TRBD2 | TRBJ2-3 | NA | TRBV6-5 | TGTGCCAGCAAACTAGCGGGAGCTCAGGATACGCAGTATTTT | CASKLAGAQDTQYF
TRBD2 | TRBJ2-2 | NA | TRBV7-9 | TGTGCCAGCAGCCGGAAAGGACTAGCAAACACCGGGGAGCTGTTTTTT | CASSRKGLANTGELFF
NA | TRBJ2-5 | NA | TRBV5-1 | TGCGCCAGCAGCTTGGCCAAGGCCAGGCGAGAGACCCAGTACTTC | CASSLAKARRETQYF
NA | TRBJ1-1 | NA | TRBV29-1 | TGCAGCGGGGGGGCCGATATCGGAGACACTGAAGCTTTCTTT | CSGGADIGDTEAFF
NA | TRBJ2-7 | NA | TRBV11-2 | TGTGCCAGCAGCTCCTGGGAGGACCTCTACGAGCAGTACTTC | CASSSWEDLYEQYF
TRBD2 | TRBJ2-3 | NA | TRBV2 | TGTGCCAGCAATAGTCTAGCGGGTTCCACAGATACGCAGTATTTT | CASNSLAGSTDTQYF
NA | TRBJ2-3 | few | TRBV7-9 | TGTGCCAGCAGCCCCCAGGGTTACCGAAGCACAGATACGCAGTATTTT | CASSPQGYRSTDTQYF
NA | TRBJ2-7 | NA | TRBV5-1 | TGCGCCAGCAGCTTGTACGGATCGGGGGGCCCAGCCTACGAGCAGTACTTC | CASSLYGSGGPAYEQYF
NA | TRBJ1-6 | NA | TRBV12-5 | TGTGCTAGTCGGGACAATCTCATTTCACCCCTCCACTTT | CASRDNLISPLHF
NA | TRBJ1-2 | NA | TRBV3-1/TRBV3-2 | TGTGCCAGCAGCCAAGTAGACTTGGGCTACACCTTC | CASSQVDLGYTF
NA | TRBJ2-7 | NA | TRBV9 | TGTGCCAGCAGCCCCGGATCCGAGGGCTCCTATGAGCAGTACTTC | CASSPGSEGSYEQYF
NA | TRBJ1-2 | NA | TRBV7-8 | TGTGCCAGCAGCTTAGATAGGGGCTATGGCTACACCTTC | CASSLDRGYGYTF
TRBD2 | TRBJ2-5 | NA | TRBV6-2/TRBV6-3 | TGTGCCAGCAGCCCTAGGATAGGACTAGCGGGAGTCCCAGAGACCCAGTACTTC | CASSPRIGLAGVPETQYF
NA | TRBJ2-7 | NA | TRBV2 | TGTGCCAGCACGCAGGGGAGCCACGAGCAGTACTTC | CASTQGSHEQYF
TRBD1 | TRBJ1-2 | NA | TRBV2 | TGTGCCAGCAGTGGGGACAGGGACAGCTACACCTTC | CASSGDRDSYTF
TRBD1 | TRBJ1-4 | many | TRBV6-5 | TGTGCCAGCAGTAAGGGACAGGGCTATAATGAAAAACTGTTTTTT | CASSKGQGYNEKLFF
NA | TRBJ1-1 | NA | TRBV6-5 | TGTGCCAGCAGTTACCCGGGACTTTCCCAAGCTTTCTTT | CASSYPGLSQAFF
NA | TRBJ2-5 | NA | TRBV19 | TGTGCCAGTAAGGCAGGACAATACCAAGAGACCCAGTACTTC | CASKAGQYQETQYF
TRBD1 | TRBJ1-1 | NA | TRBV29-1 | TGCAGCGGCCGGACAGGGGAGAACACTGAAGCTTTCTTT | CSGRTGENTEAFF
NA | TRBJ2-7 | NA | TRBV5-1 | TGCGCCAGCAGCTTAGGGGCAACACTCTCCTACGAGCAGTACTTC | CASSLGATLSYEQYF
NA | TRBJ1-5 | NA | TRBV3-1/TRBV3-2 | TGTGCCAGCAGCCGCGCCAGCAATCAGCCCCAGCATTTT | CASSRASNQPQHF
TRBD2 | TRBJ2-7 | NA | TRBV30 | TGTGCCTGGAGTGGGGCGGGAGCCTACGAGCAGTACTTC | CAWSGAGAYEQYF
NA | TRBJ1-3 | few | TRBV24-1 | TGTGCCACCAGTGATAATACAGGGTGGTCTGGAAACACCATATATTTT | CATSDNTGWSGNTIYF
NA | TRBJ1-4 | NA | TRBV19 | TGTGCCAGTAGCAGACGGTGGGGGCTAGAAAAACTGTTTTTT | CASSRRWGLEKLFF
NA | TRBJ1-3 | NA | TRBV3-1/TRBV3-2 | TGTGCCAGCAGCCCGCCGTCGGGAAGGGGAAACACCATATATTTT | CASSPPSGRGNTIYF
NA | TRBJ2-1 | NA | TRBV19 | TGTGCCAGTAGTAGTTGGGGGCGTCAAGGGGTCAATGAGCAGTTCTTC | CASSSWGRQGVNEQFF
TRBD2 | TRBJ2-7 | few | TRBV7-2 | TGTGCCAGCAGCTTAGGGAGCGGGAGCCCATGGTACGAGCAGTACTTC | CASSLGSGSPWYEQYF
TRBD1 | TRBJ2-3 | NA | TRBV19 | TGTGCCAGTAGTTGGGGGACAGGGGTATCAGATACGCAGTATTTT | CASSWGTGVSDTQYF
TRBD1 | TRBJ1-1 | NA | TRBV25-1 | TGTGCCAGCAGTGTTACAGGGGGCACTGAAGCTTTCTTT | CASSVTGGTEAFF
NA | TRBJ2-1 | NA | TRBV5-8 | TGTGCCAGCACCCTACCCGACGGAGTTCGCTCCTACAATGAGCAGTTCTTC | CASTLPDGVRSYNEQFF
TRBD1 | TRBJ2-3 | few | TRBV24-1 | TGTGCCACCAGTTCGGACAGGGGAACAGATACGCAGTATTTT | CATSSDRGTDTQYF
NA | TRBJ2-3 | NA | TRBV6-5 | TGTGCCAGCAGAAGGGGCGGGGGCGATACGCAGTATTTT | CASRRGGGDTQYF
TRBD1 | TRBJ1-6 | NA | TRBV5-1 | TGCGCCAGCAGCTTATCTATTCCGGGACAGGGGGACTCACCCCTCCACTTT | CASSLSIPGQGDSPLHF
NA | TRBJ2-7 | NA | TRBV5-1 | TGCGCCAGCAGCTTGCAGTACTACGAGCAGTACTTC | CASSLQYYEQYF
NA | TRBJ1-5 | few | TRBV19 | TGTGCCAGTAGTAATATCGGGGCAGGGGAACAGCCCCAGCATTTT | CASSNIGAGEQPQHF
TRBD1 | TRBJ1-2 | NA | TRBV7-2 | TGTGCCAGCAGCTCTCCAGGGGGCTATGGCTACACCTTC | CASSSPGGYGYTF
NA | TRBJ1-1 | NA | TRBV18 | TGTGCCAGCTCACCAATACTCGGGGACACTGAAGCTTTCTTT | CASSPILGDTEAFF
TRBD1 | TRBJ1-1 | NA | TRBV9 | TGTGCCAGCAGCGCGACGGGACAGTCGAACACTGAAGCTTTCTTT | CASSATGQSNTEAFF
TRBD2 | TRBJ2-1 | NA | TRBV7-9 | TGTGCCAGCAGCTCCACTAGCGGGAGAAAGGGATTGCTCTACAATGAGCAGTTCTTC | CASSSTSGRKGLLYNEQFF